The 10 T cell receptor beta chains given below trace back to one sample, sequenced in a study of blood T cell repertoires in COVID-19. Clones were read by immunoSEQ multiplex PCR, and TCRdb kept only the in-frame ones, dropping some. The profile shows some 250,000 clones, around 88% of them singletons. Sequenced input: PBMCs or T cells enriched from blood (not recorded which). These receptors were obtained from a middle-aged man who had recovered from COVID-19.

This clone occurred once. The V gene is TRBV7-9, the J gene TRBJ1-3; D gene ambiguous. CDR3 length: 13 amino acids. The germline CDR1 and CDR2 sequences are SEHNR and FQNEAQ (reference sequence). Trimming shortened V by 4 bases and J by 3 bases, and 7 bases separated the two germline ends. CDR3 loop: CASSSTRGNTIYF. Written as DNA, the CDR3 is TGTGCCAGCAGCTCGACACGTGGAAACACCATATATTTT.

This chain links TRBV4-1 with TRBJ2-7; TRBD1 matches 7 bases. The trim removed 4 bases at V and 1 base at J, leaving 7 bases unmatched. The CDR3 contains 15 residues. Germline V gene sequence: CDR1 MGHRA, CDR2 YSYEKL. This CDR3 reads CASSLNRGPSYEQYF. CDR3 DNA: TGCGCCAGCAGCCTTAACAGGGGCCCATCCTACGAGCAGTACTTC.

The rearrangement uses TRBV27 and TRBJ2-1; 7 nucleotides line up with TRBD1. The germline gives CDR1 MNHEY, CDR2 SMNVEV (reference sequence). V trimming: 4 bases; J trimming: 1 base; junction bases outside the gene matches: 7. This CDR3 is 16 amino acids long. CDR3 residues: CASSSEGALSYNEQFF. In nucleotides, the CDR3 is TGTGCCAGCAGTTCAGAGGGGGCTTTGTCCTACAATGAGCAGTTCTTC.

The J gene is TRBJ2-7, the V gene TRBV7-8; TRBD2 aligns across 7 bases. Germline V gives CDR1 SGHVS, CDR2 FQNEAQ. CDR3 size: 14 residues. V lost 1 base and J lost 5; bases outside the gene matches: 5. The chain's CDR3 is CASSLVLGGNEQYF. DNA for the CDR3: TGTGCCAGCAGCTTAGTTCTGGGGGGGAACGAGCAGTACTTC.

This sequence joins TRBV6-5 and TRBJ2-3; D perhaps matches TRBD1 (6 bases). This CDR3 region has 16 residues. Per the germline V gene, CDR1 is MNHEY and CDR2 is SVGAGI. The ends were cut back, 4 bases at V and 2 bases at J, with 16 bases in the middle. CDR3 in DNA: TGTGCCAGCAGTTTACAGGGCTCCCTATTCACAGATACGCAGTATTTT. Its translation: CASSLQGSLFTDTQYF.

As regards this clone: One end of the junction fails to match germline, which may point to a read error. This rearrangement joins TRBV3-1 (or the pseudogene TRBV3-2) to TRBJ2-6; D uncertain. This CDR3 contains 14 residues. Germline CDR1 is LGHDT and CDR2 is YNNKEL (reference sequence). DNA for the CDR3: TGTGCCAGCACCCAACAGTCTGGGGCCAACGTCCTGACTTTC. This codes for CASTQQSGANVLTF.

CDR3 bases: TGTGCCAGCAGCGTTGCCTGGGGCGCTGAAGCTTTCTTT. It specifies CASSVAWGAEAFF. The V and J genes are TRBV9 and TRBJ1-1; D is possibly TRBD1 (5 bases). V was trimmed by 2 bases and J by 6 bases, leaving 11 bases between them. This CDR3 comprises 13 residues. Germline V gene lookup returns CDR1 SGDLS and CDR2 YYNGEE. Full variable domain (outside the CDR3, taken from reference TRBV9 and TRBJ1-1): DSGVTQTPKHLITATGQRVTLRCSPRSGDLSVYWYQQSLDQGLQFLIQYYNGEERAKGNILERFSAQQFPDLHSELNLSSLELGDSALYFCASSVAWGAEAFFGQGTRLTVV.

The chain recombines TRBV18 with TRBJ1-5, with 9 nucleotides matching TRBD1. J was trimmed by 1 base and V by 3 bases; bases with no gene match: 4. This CDR3 contains 16 residues. Germline CDR1 is KGHSH and CDR2 is LQKENI. The CDR3 is CASSPGQGSSNQPQHF. The CDR3 DNA sequence: TGTGCCAGCTCACCCGGACAGGGGTCGAGCAATCAGCCCCAGCATTTT.

V usage is TRBV24-1 and J usage is TRBJ2-1, with 7 bases lining up with TRBD2. The germline V gene encodes CDR1 KGHDR and CDR2 SFDVKD. V lost 10 bases and J lost 7; bases outside the gene matches: 9. The CDR3 contains 13 residues. The CDR3 loop is CATSRGGGNEQFF. The CDR3 DNA is TGTGCCACGTCCCGGGGCGGGGGTAATGAGCAGTTCTTC.

In its sample, this clone was seen once. The V call is TRBV27, the J call TRBJ2-5; D is perhaps TRBD1 (5 bases). The length of the CDR3 is 17 residues. The ends were cut back, 2 bases at V and 5 bases at J, with 21 bases in the middle. Germline values: CDR1 MNHEY, CDR2 SMNVEV (reference sequence). Here the CDR3 reads CASSLVPPGRVAETQYF. The DNA for the CDR3 is TGTGCCAGCAGTTTAGTCCCGCCAGGGCGAGTCGCGGAGACCCAGTACTTC.